This T cell receptor beta chain was obtained from a study of glioma-infiltrating T cells after dendritic cell vaccination (dated by TCRdb to about 2016). In the study overall: The cohort comprised 15 or so glioblastoma patients from Phase I and II dendritic cell vaccination trials, 9 newly diagnosed and 6 with recurrent disease. Between the early 2000s and the early 2010s, patients were given autologous tumor lysate-pulsed dendritic cell vaccination. The vaccine consisted of monocyte-derived dendritic cells cultured less than 9 days with IL-4 and GM-CSF, then pulsed overnight with autologous tumor lysate. Patients received three intradermal dendritic cell vaccine injections at biweekly intervals in the arm below the axilla. In glioblastoma patients vaccinated with dendritic cells, deep sequencing of TCR beta CDR3 regions served to measure the amount of tumor-infiltrating lymphocytes and to compare repertoires between tumor and blood. Survival after dendritic cell vaccination was correlated with TCR sequencing metrics, including TIL content and tumor-blood repertoire overlap. On the study overall, not on this receptor specifically: After dendritic cell vaccination, a higher estimated pretreatment TIL content predicted longer time to progression and longer overall survival. The cohort was small and heterogeneous, with few patients having full blood and tumor sets and even fewer initial-recurrent tumor pairs. TCR clonality showed no direct relationship with survival, which suggests that a diverse polyclonal response may matter. The three-group TCR overlap response model was characterized as speculative, and prospective validation of the model was stated to be required.

This clone was seen only once. What antigen it recognizes has not been identified. No base quality information exists; no much larger clone differs at one position. TCRB CDR3 regions were amplified from 1.5 to 2 ug genomic DNA, or all available DNA if less, using the immunoSEQ assay. Multiplex PCR used 60 forward primers for TCR V beta segments and 13 reverse primers for J beta segments. To estimate reads per starting template, synthetic control templates were spiked into each sample at limiting dilution. Sequencing produced 87 bp reads on the Illumina HiSeq System. In the original analysis: To remove PCR and sequencing errors, closely related sequences were merged with a nearest neighbor algorithm. TCR overlap was measured as the percentage of unique tumor TCR beta sequences also present in the same patient's peripheral blood. Sourced from immuneACCESS, this table was stored by TCRdb with only in-frame sequences that have V and J called. A share of the clones is absent; for the studies checked, an unresolved V gene accounts for under half, and the remainder has no known explanation. Clone size and V and J calls were adopted from that table, with D and trimming inferred from the DNA. The sample includes about 92,000 clones, with around 86% observed a single time. The ten largest make up 15% to 17% of the sample.

Patients were selected on the basis of adequate residual fresh-frozen tumor tissue and more than two years of available survival data. Molecular status otherwise varied across the glioblastoma patients, but none of them carried an isocitrate dehydrogenase mutation. PBMC collection took place before vaccination, two weeks after the third vaccination, and at tumor progression if progression occurred. The Qiagen DNeasy Blood extraction Kit was used to extract genomic DNA. Reading from cysteine to phenylalanine, the CDR3 counts 15 amino acids. The retained sequence is limited to the CDR3, 45 bases, with the frame set at the first base. At the junction V is shortened by 0 bases and J by 8 bases, with 13 bases in between. The germline V gene (reference sequence) supplies CDR1 SEHNR and CDR2 FQNEAQ.

The source was blood, collected before dendritic cell vaccination. This TCR was recovered from a human donor with glioblastoma. The V and J segments used are TRBV7-9 and TRBJ1-4; the D gene is not confidently resolved. CDR3 protein: CASSLAEVGGEKLFF. In nucleotides, the sequence is TGTGCCAGCAGCTTAGCCGAGGTCGGTGGAGAAAAACTGTTTTTT.